Sequencing of this T cell receptor beta chain was carried out in a study of blood T cell repertoires in COVID-19. Study background: The study drew acute and convalescent COVID-19 samples from the United States, Italy and Spain. The analysed material was cDNA or gDNA that came from T cells, B-cell-depleted T cells, or PBMCs.

This clone has a handful of counts. Per the original data handling: Amplifying reference gene primers gave estimates of nucleated cell counts. The table came from immunoSEQ multiplex PCR; TCRdb's copy has only in-frame clones and leaves some out. That table gives V, J and clone size, and the DNA gave D and trimming. Among some 83,000 clones listed, 80% to 85% were seen once. This CDR3 is built from 16 residues. CDR1 MNHEY and CDR2 SMNVEV come from the germline V gene (reference sequence). The trim removed 0 bases at V and 5 bases at J, leaving 7 bases unmatched. This receptor was identified in a man between 50 and 59 years old with acute or convalescent COVID-19. What was sequenced was peripheral blood. The genes are TRBV27 and TRBJ2-1; 7 bases align to TRBD2. The CDR3 sequence is CASSLSGREWDNEQFF. The CDR3 bases are TGTGCCAGCAGTTTATCGGGGCGGGAGTGGGACAATGAGCAGTTCTTC.